A selection of T cell receptor beta chains follows, all from one sample in a study of cytomegalovirus exposure and HLA in healthy donors. Assay: immunoSEQ multiplex PCR; the TCRdb copy retains only in-frame clones and omits some. The sample data list 90,000 to 130,000 clones. Specimen: PBMCs. These TCRs come from a man aged 40-49 years in good health and CMV-seropositive. Each CDR3 is given with its conserved first and last residue. A D gene is named only where the DNA matches it firmly.

.,TRBJ2-7,TRBV6-5,TGTGCCAGCAGTTCCCCGGGACTGAACTACGAGCAGTACTTC,CASSSPGLNYEQYF
.,TRBJ2-7,TRBV18,TGTGCCAGCTCATCACTGGACAGTAACGAGCAGTACTTC,CASSSLDSNEQYF
TRBD1,TRBJ2-5,TRBV6-6,TGTGCCAGCAGTTACCTCCGGGACAGGGGTCAGACCCAGTACTTC,CASSYLRDRGQTQYF
.,TRBJ1-1,TRBV15,TGTGCCACCAGCAGGTGGCGGGGGGGAGGTGCTTTCTTT,CATSRWRGGGAFF
.,TRBJ1-2,TRBV29-1,TGCAGCGCACCGGAGGGTCCAGTCAACTATGGCTACACCTTC,CSAPEGPVNYGYTF
TRBD2,TRBJ2-2,TRBV18,TGTGCCAGCTCACCAGAGGTACTAGCGGGAGACGGGGAGCTGTTTTTT,CASSPEVLAGDGELFF
TRBD1,TRBJ1-1,TRBV10-2,TGCGCCAGCATCGACAGGGCTTTAGGCGACACTGAAGCTTTCTTT,CASIDRALGDTEAFF
TRBD2,TRBJ2-7,TRBV28,TGTGCCAGCAGTCCCCTAGCGGGGGGGTTTACATTC,CASSPLAGGFTF
.,TRBJ1-5,TRBV6-6,TGTGCCAGCACCCTCCCGGGGAATCAGCCCCAGCATTTT,CASTLPGNQPQHF
TRBD1,TRBJ2-1,TRBV27,TGTGCCAGCAGTTTATCGGTTCGACAGGGCTACAATGAGCAGTTCTTC,CASSLSVRQGYNEQFF
.,TRBJ2-1,TRBV5-1,TGCGCCAGCAGCTTGGACAGTAGATCTATCGATGAGCAGTTCTTC,CASSLDSRSIDEQFF